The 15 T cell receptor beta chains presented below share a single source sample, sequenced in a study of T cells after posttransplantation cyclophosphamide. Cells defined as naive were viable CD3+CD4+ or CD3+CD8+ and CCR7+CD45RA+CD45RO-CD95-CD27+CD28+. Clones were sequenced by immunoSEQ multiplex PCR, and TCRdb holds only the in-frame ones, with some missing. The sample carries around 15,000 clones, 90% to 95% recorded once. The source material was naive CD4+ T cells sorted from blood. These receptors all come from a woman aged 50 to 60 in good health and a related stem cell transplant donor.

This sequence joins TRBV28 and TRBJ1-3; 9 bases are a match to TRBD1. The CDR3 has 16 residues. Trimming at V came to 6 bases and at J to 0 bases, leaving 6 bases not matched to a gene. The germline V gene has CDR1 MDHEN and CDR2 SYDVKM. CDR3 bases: TGTGCCAGCAGCCTTAGACAGGGGGGCTCTGGAAACACCATATATTTT. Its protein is CASSLRQGGSGNTIYF.

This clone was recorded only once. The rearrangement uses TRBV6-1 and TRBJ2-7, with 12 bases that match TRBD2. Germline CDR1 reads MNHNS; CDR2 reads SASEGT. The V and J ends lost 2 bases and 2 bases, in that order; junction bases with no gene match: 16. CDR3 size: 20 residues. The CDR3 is CASSEPDSPGLAGEAYEQYF. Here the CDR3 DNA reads TGTGCCAGCAGTGAACCGGACAGCCCGGGACTAGCGGGCGAAGCCTACGAGCAGTACTTC.

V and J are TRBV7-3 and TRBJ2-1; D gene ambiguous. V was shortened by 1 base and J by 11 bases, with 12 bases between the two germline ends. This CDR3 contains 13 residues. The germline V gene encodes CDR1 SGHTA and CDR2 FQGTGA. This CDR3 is CASSLSLAEKQFF. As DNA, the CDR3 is TGTGCCAGCAGCTTAAGTTTAGCTGAGAAGCAGTTCTTC.

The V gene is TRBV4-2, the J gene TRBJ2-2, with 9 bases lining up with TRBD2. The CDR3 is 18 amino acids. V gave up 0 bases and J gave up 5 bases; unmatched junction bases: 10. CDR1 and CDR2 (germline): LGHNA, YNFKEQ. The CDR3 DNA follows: TGTGCCAGCAGCCAAGATCCGGCGGGAGGGGTACTGACCGGGGAGCTGTTTTTT. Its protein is CASSQDPAGGVLTGELFF.

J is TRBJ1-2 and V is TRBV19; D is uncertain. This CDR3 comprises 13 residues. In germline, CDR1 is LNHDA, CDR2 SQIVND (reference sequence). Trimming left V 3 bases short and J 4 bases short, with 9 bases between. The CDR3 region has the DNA TGTGCCAGTAGTATGGGCCAGACCTATGGCTACACCTTC. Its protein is CASSMGQTYGYTF.

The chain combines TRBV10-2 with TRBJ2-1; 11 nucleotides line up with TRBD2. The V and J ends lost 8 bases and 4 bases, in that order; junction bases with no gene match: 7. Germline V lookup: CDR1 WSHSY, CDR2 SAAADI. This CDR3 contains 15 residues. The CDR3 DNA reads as TGCGCCAGCGGGGGGCGACTAGCGGGATACAATGAGCAGTTCTTC. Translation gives CASGGRLAGYNEQFF.

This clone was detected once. The CDR3 protein is CASSFSGKNEQFF. CDR3 DNA sequence: TGTGCCAGCAGCTTTTCGGGGAAAAATGAGCAGTTCTTC. V is TRBV7-7 and J is TRBJ2-1; D possibly corresponds to TRBD2 (5 bases). CDR3 length: 13 amino acids. V lost 3 bases and J lost 7, with 10 bases in between. Looked up from germline, CDR1 is SSHAT and CDR2 is FNYEAQ (reference sequence).

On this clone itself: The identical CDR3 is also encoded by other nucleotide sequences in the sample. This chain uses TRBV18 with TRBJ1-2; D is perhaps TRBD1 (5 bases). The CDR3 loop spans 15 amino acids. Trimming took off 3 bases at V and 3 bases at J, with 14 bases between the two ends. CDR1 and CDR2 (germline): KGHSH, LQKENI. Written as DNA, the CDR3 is TGTGCCAGCTCACCGTCCGGACGGACATACTATGGCTACACCTTC. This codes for CASSPSGRTYYGYTF. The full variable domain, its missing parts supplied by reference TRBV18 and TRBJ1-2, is NAGVMQNPRHLVRRRGQEARLRCSPMKGHSHVYWYRQLPEEGLKFMVYLQKENIIDESGMPKERFSAEFPKEGPSILRIQQVVRGDSAAYFCASSPSGRTYYGYTFGSGTRLTVV.

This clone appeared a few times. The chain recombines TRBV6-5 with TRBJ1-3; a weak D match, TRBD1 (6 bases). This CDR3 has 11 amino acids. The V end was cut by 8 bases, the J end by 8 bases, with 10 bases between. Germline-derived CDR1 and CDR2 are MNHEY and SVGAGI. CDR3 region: CASHRADTIYF. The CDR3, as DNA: TGTGCCAGCCACAGGGCGGACACCATATATTTT.

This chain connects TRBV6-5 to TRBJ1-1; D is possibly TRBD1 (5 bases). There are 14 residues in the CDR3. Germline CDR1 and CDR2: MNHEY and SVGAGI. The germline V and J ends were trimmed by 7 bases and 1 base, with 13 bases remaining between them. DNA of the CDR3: TGTGCCAGCAACCACTGGGGCCGGAACACTGAAGCTTTCTTT. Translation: CASNHWGRNTEAFF.

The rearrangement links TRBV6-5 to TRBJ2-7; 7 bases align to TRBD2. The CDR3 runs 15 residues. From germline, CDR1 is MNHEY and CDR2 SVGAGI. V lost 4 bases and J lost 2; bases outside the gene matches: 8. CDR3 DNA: TGTGCCAGCAGTTCGCCGGGACTACTCCCCTACGAGCAGTACTTC. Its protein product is CASSSPGLLPYEQYF.

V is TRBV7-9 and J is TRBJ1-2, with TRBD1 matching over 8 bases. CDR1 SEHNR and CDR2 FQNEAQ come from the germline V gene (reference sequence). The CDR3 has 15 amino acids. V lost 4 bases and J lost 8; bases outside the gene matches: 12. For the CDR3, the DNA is TGTGCCAGCAGCTCTGGACAGGGCCCTACTAGGGGCTACACCTTC. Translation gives CASSSGQGPTRGYTF.

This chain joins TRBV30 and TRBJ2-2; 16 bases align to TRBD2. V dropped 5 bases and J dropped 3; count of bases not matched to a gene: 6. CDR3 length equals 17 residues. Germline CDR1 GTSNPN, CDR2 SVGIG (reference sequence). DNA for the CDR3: TGTGCCTGGGTGGGGACTAGCGGGAGGGCCTACACCGGGGAGCTGTTTTTT. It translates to CAWVGTSGRAYTGELFF.

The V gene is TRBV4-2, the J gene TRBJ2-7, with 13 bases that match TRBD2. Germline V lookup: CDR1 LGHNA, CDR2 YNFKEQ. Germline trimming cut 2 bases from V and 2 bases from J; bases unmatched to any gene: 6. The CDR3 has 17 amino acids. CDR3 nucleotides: TGTGCCAGCAGCCAATCTGCCGGGACTAGCGGGACCTACGAGCAGTACTTC. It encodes CASSQSAGTSGTYEQYF.

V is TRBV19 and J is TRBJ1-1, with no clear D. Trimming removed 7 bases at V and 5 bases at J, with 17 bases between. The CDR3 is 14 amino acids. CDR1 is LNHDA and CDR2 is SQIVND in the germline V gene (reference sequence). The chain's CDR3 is CASTKTAWETEAFF. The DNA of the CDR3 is TGTGCCAGTACCAAGACGGCCTGGGAGACTGAAGCTTTCTTT.